A selection of T cell receptor beta chains follows, all from one sample in a study of identical twins' blood T cells. TCRdb ran MiXCR on the 5' RACE reads and lists one entry per CDR3 protein. Here the sample spans hundreds of thousands of distinct CDR3 sequences, 28% being singletons. Sequenced sample: PBMCs. These receptors came from a woman aged 18 to 55 in good health. Both conserved end residues are part of each CDR3. Fields, in order: clone size, V gene, J gene, D gene, CDR3 DNA, CDR3 protein. The D gene is left open where the match is weak. Expanded clones are given a class, and other clones once, few, many or no size at all.

size: -; V: TRBV7-9; J: TRBJ2-1; D: TRBD2; DNA: TGTGCCAGCAGCTTCCCCCGACTTACTAGCGGGAGGGCCAGCTCCTACAATGAGCAGTTCTTC; CDR3: CASSFPRLTSGRASSYNEQFF
size: -; V: TRBV12-5; J: TRBJ1-4; D: TRBD1; DNA: TGTGCTAGTGGTTTGGGTCAGACAGGGAACGGTGAAAAACTGTTTTTT; CDR3: CASGLGQTGNGEKLFF
size: -; V: TRBV6-2/TRBV6-3; J: TRBJ1-1; D: -; DNA: TGTGCCAGCAGTATTATTGGGGGGCATCAAGCTTTCTTT; CDR3: CASSIIGGHQAFF
size: many; V: TRBV5-1; J: TRBJ1-4; D: -; DNA: TGCGCCAGCAGCTTCGACAGGCTAAGAGCTAATGAAAAACTGTTTTTT; CDR3: CASSFDRLRANEKLFF
size: few; V: TRBV20-1; J: TRBJ1-1; D: -; DNA: TGCAGTGCTAGAAGGGGGGGAGCGGACACTGAAGCTTTCTTT; CDR3: CSARRGGADTEAFF
size: -; V: TRBV7-2; J: TRBJ1-4; D: -; DNA: TGTGCCAGCAGCCCTCGACCCCTAGGAAATGAAAAACTGTTTTTT; CDR3: CASSPRPLGNEKLFF
size: -; V: TRBV29-1; J: TRBJ1-1; D: -; DNA: TGCAGCGTTGAGTCCCGGACTAAAGCTTTCTTT; CDR3: CSVESRTKAFF
size: few; V: TRBV7-9; J: TRBJ2-7; D: -; DNA: TGTGCCAGTTCTCGACAGATCTCCTACGAGCAGTACTTC; CDR3: CASSRQISYEQYF
size: few; V: TRBV15; J: TRBJ2-1; D: -; DNA: TGTGCCACCAGCAGAGATGTAAAGGGAGCCGTTGAGCAGTTCTTC; CDR3: CATSRDVKGAVEQFF
size: -; V: TRBV5-1; J: TRBJ1-4; D: -; DNA: TGCGCCAGCAGCTTGGGTCTCGGCGGGACTAATGAAAAACTGTTTTTT; CDR3: CASSLGLGGTNEKLFF
size: many; V: TRBV29-1; J: TRBJ1-1; D: -; DNA: TGCAGCGTTGTCAAAGGGTCCTTGAACACTGAAGCTTTCTTT; CDR3: CSVVKGSLNTEAFF
size: few; V: TRBV11-2; J: TRBJ2-3; D: -; DNA: TGTGCCAGCAGACTTGAGGGCGCAGATACGCAGTATTTT; CDR3: CASRLEGADTQYF
size: -; V: TRBV12-3/TRBV12-4; J: TRBJ2-2; D: -; DNA: TGTGCCAGCAGTTTTTTCCGGGGCACCGGGGAGCTGTTTTTT; CDR3: CASSFFRGTGELFF
size: few; V: TRBV7-2; J: TRBJ2-5; D: -; DNA: TGTGCCAGCAGCTCAAAGCGGCAAGAGACCCAGTACTTC; CDR3: CASSSKRQETQYF
size: -; V: TRBV7-2; J: TRBJ2-7; D: -; DNA: TGTGCCAGCAGCGCTCAGCTTGGAGCCTACGAGCAGTACTTC; CDR3: CASSAQLGAYEQYF
size: -; V: TRBV7-8; J: TRBJ1-1; D: TRBD1; DNA: TGTGCCAGCAGTCAAGACAGGGAGGGCGCTTTCTTT; CDR3: CASSQDREGAFF
size: -; V: TRBV5-6; J: TRBJ2-2; D: TRBD1; DNA: TGTGCCAGCAGCTCCGGGACAGGGGTCCACACCGGGGAGCTGTTTTTT; CDR3: CASSSGTGVHTGELFF
size: -; V: TRBV5-1; J: TRBJ2-3; D: -; DNA: TGCGCCAGCGGCTTGGGTAATTGGGCAGATACGCAGTATTTT; CDR3: CASGLGNWADTQYF
size: few; V: TRBV29-1; J: TRBJ1-1; D: -; DNA: TGCAGTGCGGGAAGGGAGAACACTGGAGCTTTCTTT; CDR3: CSAGRENTGAFF
size: many; V: TRBV29-1; J: TRBJ2-3; D: TRBD2; DNA: TGCAGCGCCGCGGGGGGCGCAGATACGCAGTATTTT; CDR3: CSAAGGADTQYF
size: many; V: TRBV6-2/TRBV6-3; J: TRBJ2-7; D: -; DNA: TGTGCCAGCAGTTACACGGGGACTGTGCAGTACTTC; CDR3: CASSYTGTVQYF
size: -; V: TRBV3-1; J: TRBJ1-3; D: -; DNA: TGTGCCAGCAGCCAAGAGTGGGGATCTGGAAACACCATATATTTT; CDR3: CASSQEWGSGNTIYF
size: -; V: TRBV20-1; J: TRBJ1-3; D: -; DNA: TGCAGTGCTATTGGGATGGCTGCCCCTGGAAACACCATATATTTT; CDR3: CSAIGMAAPGNTIYF
size: few; V: TRBV27; J: TRBJ2-7; D: TRBD1; DNA: TGTGCCAGCAGTTTAGGGACAGGGTGGATGTACGAGCAGTACTTC; CDR3: CASSLGTGWMYEQYF
size: many; V: TRBV28; J: TRBJ1-2; D: -; DNA: TGTGCCAGCAGACCCGGGGTGTCCTATGGCTACACCTTC; CDR3: CASRPGVSYGYTF
size: -; V: TRBV20-1; J: TRBJ2-1; D: TRBD1; DNA: TGCGCCATGACAGGGGGCTTCAACAATGCGCAGTTCTTC; CDR3: CAMTGGFNNAQFF
size: few; V: TRBV18; J: TRBJ1-3; D: -; DNA: TGTGCCAGCTCACCGGGAGCAGGGCACTCTGGAAACACCATATATTTT; CDR3: CASSPGAGHSGNTIYF
size: many; V: TRBV5-1; J: TRBJ1-2; D: -; DNA: TGCGCCAGCAGCTTAGGCGTTAACTATGGCTACACCTTC; CDR3: CASSLGVNYGYTF
size: -; V: TRBV11-2; J: TRBJ2-2; D: -; DNA: TGTGCCAGCAGCTTAGTAAGGGATCCGAGGACCGGGGAGCTGTTTTTT; CDR3: CASSLVRDPRTGELFF
size: -; V: TRBV9; J: TRBJ2-1; D: -; DNA: TGTGCCAGCAGCTCCTCCCCCGGACAGTACGATGAGCAGTTCTTC; CDR3: CASSSSPGQYDEQFF
size: many; V: TRBV18; J: TRBJ1-1; D: -; DNA: TGTGCCAGCTCACCACCGCAGACGGCGAACACTGAAGCTTTCTTT; CDR3: CASSPPQTANTEAFF
size: many; V: TRBV28; J: TRBJ1-1; D: -; DNA: TGTGCCAGCAGTTTACTACAGATGAACACTGAAGCTTTCTTT; CDR3: CASSLLQMNTEAFF
size: many; V: TRBV20-1; J: TRBJ2-1; D: -; DNA: TGCAGTGCTAGAGATCTCCCGAGCTCCTACAATGAGCAGTTCTTC; CDR3: CSARDLPSSYNEQFF
size: -; V: TRBV6-5; J: TRBJ1-6; D: -; DNA: TGTGCCAGCAGTTACCGCCCGGGGGCGGACGATAATTCACCCCTCCACTTT; CDR3: CASSYRPGADDNSPLHF
size: -; V: TRBV7-9; J: TRBJ1-2; D: TRBD1; DNA: TGTGCCAGCAGCGCAGACAGGGCGAGAGAGATTAACTATGGCTACACCTTC; CDR3: CASSADRAREINYGYTF
size: many; V: TRBV20-1; J: TRBJ1-1; D: TRBD1; DNA: TGCAGTGCTACTCGGACAGGGAGGGGGACTGAAGCTTTCTTT; CDR3: CSATRTGRGTEAFF
size: -; V: TRBV12-5; J: TRBJ1-1; D: -; DNA: TGTGCTAGTGGTTTACCCGGAGGGGTGAACACTGAAGCTTTCTTT; CDR3: CASGLPGGVNTEAFF
size: few; V: TRBV6-2/TRBV6-3; J: TRBJ1-2; D: -; DNA: TGTGCCAGCAGTTACGTCGGGGGTCCAGTAACGAATGGCTACACCTTC; CDR3: CASSYVGGPVTNGYTF
size: -; V: TRBV18; J: TRBJ2-5; D: -; DNA: TGTGCCAGCTCACCGGATGGCAAGACCCGGTACTTC; CDR3: CASSPDGKTRYF
size: few; V: TRBV27; J: TRBJ1-5; D: -; DNA: TGTGCCAGCAGTTTTCAGCTCGATCTTAATCAGCCCCAGCATTTT; CDR3: CASSFQLDLNQPQHF
size: -; V: TRBV30; J: TRBJ1-1; D: -; DNA: TGTGCCTGGACTCTATGGGGGCGGGGAACTGAAGCTTTCTTT; CDR3: CAWTLWGRGTEAFF
size: many; V: TRBV29-1; J: TRBJ2-2; D: -; DNA: TGCAGCGTTGAAGCAGCGATTAACACCGGGGAGCTGTTTTTT; CDR3: CSVEAAINTGELFF
size: few; V: TRBV10-3; J: TRBJ2-3; D: TRBD2; DNA: TGTGCCATCAGTGAGTCAAGGGCCCGGACTAGCGGGGCTAGCACAGATACGCAGTATTTT; CDR3: CAISESRARTSGASTDTQYF
size: -; V: TRBV7-9; J: TRBJ1-1; D: -; DNA: TGTGCCAGCAAGGCCCCTGCAAACACTGAAGCTTTCTTT; CDR3: CASKAPANTEAFF
size: -; V: TRBV9; J: TRBJ2-1; D: -; DNA: TGTGCCAGCAGCGTGGGGGGTAGCGGTTACAATGAGCAGTTCTTC; CDR3: CASSVGGSGYNEQFF
size: few; V: TRBV20-1; J: TRBJ2-3; D: -; DNA: TGCAGTGCATATAACACAGATACGCAGTATTTT; CDR3: CSAYNTDTQYF
size: -; V: TRBV2; J: TRBJ2-3; D: TRBD2; DNA: TGTGCCAGCTATGGACTAGCGGGAGTATTAGGCACAGATACGCAGTATTTT; CDR3: CASYGLAGVLGTDTQYF
size: -; V: TRBV20-1; J: TRBJ1-1; D: -; DNA: TGCAGTGCTAGAGATCTTGAGTACAGGGCGGGCTCGAACACTGAAGCTTTCTTT; CDR3: CSARDLEYRAGSNTEAFF
size: -; V: TRBV7-9; J: TRBJ1-1; D: -; DNA: TGTGCCAGCAGCTTAGTCGGGCAGGGGAACACTGAAGCTTTCTTT; CDR3: CASSLVGQGNTEAFF
size: -; V: TRBV20-1; J: TRBJ2-7; D: -; DNA: TGCAGTGCTAGAGCCACAGGGATCGAGCAGTACTTC; CDR3: CSARATGIEQYF
size: -; V: TRBV20-1; J: TRBJ1-4; D: -; DNA: TGCATTGCTAGAGATCTACAGGGTAATGAAAAACTGTTTTTT; CDR3: CIARDLQGNEKLFF
size: -; V: TRBV5-1; J: TRBJ1-5; D: -; DNA: TGCGCCAGCAGCGTCGGGACAACCAATCAGCCCCAGCATTTT; CDR3: CASSVGTTNQPQHF
size: -; V: TRBV27; J: TRBJ1-2; D: -; DNA: TGTGCCAACTTGGTCGCCGGGATATGGAACTATGGCTACACCTTC; CDR3: CANLVAGIWNYGYTF
size: few; V: TRBV7-6; J: TRBJ2-3; D: TRBD2; DNA: TGTGCCAGCAGCCGGAGACTAGCGGATAGCACAGATACGCAGTATTTT; CDR3: CASSRRLADSTDTQYF
size: -; V: TRBV7-9; J: TRBJ2-7; D: -; DNA: TGTGCCAGCAGCTTAGAGGACAGTGCCTACGAGCAGTACTTC; CDR3: CASSLEDSAYEQYF
size: -; V: TRBV10-3; J: TRBJ1-2; D: -; DNA: TGTGCCATCAGGGCAGGACTTAACTATGGCTACACCTTC; CDR3: CAIRAGLNYGYTF
size: -; V: TRBV20-1; J: TRBJ1-1; D: -; DNA: TGCAGTGCTAGAGATCCTGGGGTATCCACTGAAGCTTTCTTT; CDR3: CSARDPGVSTEAFF
size: many; V: TRBV2; J: TRBJ1-5; D: TRBD1; DNA: TGTGCCAGTTGTGACAGGGGAGGGCTTCAGCCCCAGCATTTT; CDR3: CASCDRGGLQPQHF
size: -; V: TRBV19; J: TRBJ1-2; D: TRBD1; DNA: TGTGCCAGTAGCAAACCGGGACAGGGAAGGGGTAACTATGGCTACACCTTC; CDR3: CASSKPGQGRGNYGYTF